Each of the 17 T cell receptor beta chains below was sequenced from the same sample in a study of a mutant IDH1 vaccine in newly diagnosed glioma. The time point is: week 23, last vaccination. Every vaccine dose comprised 300 ug of mutant IDH1 20-mer peptide plus topical imiquimod. The repertoire was sequenced with immunoSEQ multiplex PCR; TCRdb's copy has only in-frame clones and lacks some. In the table there are some 31,000 clones, roughly 80% of which are singletons. For these TCRs, the target antigens are not known. The sequencing here drew on PBMCs, taken from a glioma patient whose treatment included an IDH1 peptide vaccine. The source is a woman aged 18-29 years with glioma.

V gene TRBV21-1 combines with J gene TRBJ2-1. TRBV21-1 is given as a pseudogene. CDR3 length: 13 amino acids. The CDR3 sequence is CASSNDECNEQFF. The CDR3 region has the DNA TGTGCCAGCAGCAATGACGAGTGCAATGAGCAGTTCTTC.

This chain connects TRBV28 to TRBJ1-3; 7 bases align to TRBD1. The CDR3 sequence is 17 residues long. Germline V CDR1 and CDR2: MDHEN, SYDVKM. V was clipped by 2 bases and J by 3 bases; unmatched bases: 10. CDR3 in amino acids: CASSLPTGTDRGNTIYF. The CDR3, as DNA: TGTGCCAGCAGTTTACCGACAGGGACGGATCGTGGAAACACCATATATTTT.

V is TRBV6-1 and J is TRBJ2-7; 7 bases are a match to TRBD1. The trim removed 3 bases at V and 5 bases at J, leaving 1 base unmatched. The CDR3 totals 12 residues. The germline CDR1 and CDR2 sequences are MNHNS and SASEGT. DNA of the CDR3: TGTGCCAGCAGTGAGGGACAGAACGAGCAGTACTTC. This sequence encodes CASSEGQNEQYF.

This chain joins TRBV19 and TRBJ1-3; possible D gene TRBD1, 6 bases. The CDR3 is 16 residues long. The V and J ends lost 5 bases and 0 bases respectively, with 14 bases between them. Germline V lookup: CDR1 LNHDA, CDR2 SQIVND (reference sequence). The CDR3 nucleotides are TGTGCCAGTAGTTCGCTAACAGGGATCTCTGGAAACACCATATATTTT. The encoded protein is CASSSLTGISGNTIYF.

The chain is built from TRBV7-2 and TRBJ1-1; a possible D gene is TRBD1 (5 bases). Trimming stripped 2 bases from V and 5 bases from J, with 24 bases between. Germline CDR1 SGHTA, CDR2 FQGNSA. The length of the CDR3 is 18 residues. CDR3 sequence (DNA): TGTGCCAGCAGCTTACCCCTAACAGGTCCCCTCACGGGGACTGAAGCTTTCTTT. Its translation: CASSLPLTGPLTGTEAFF.

In this sample, this clone turned up once. The rearrangement links TRBV18 to TRBJ2-5; 12 bases fit TRBD1. The CDR3 consists of 17 residues. With V trimmed by 1 base and J by 3 bases, 6 bases remained unmatched. The germline V gene has CDR1 KGHSH and CDR2 LQKENI. Written as DNA, the CDR3 is TGTGCCAGCTCACCACTTACGGGGACAGGGGGCGAAGAGACCCAGTACTTC. It codes for CASSPLTGTGGEETQYF.

This clone was recorded only once. CDR3 region: CASSKSTDTQYF. The CDR3 DNA sequence: TGTGCCAGCAGCAAAAGCACAGATACGCAGTATTTT. The chain combines TRBV13 with TRBJ2-3; D is unclear. With 5 bases removed from V and 0 bases from J, the gap between germline ends came to 3 bases. The germline CDR1 and CDR2 sequences are PRHDT and FYEKMQ (reference sequence). CDR3 size: 12 residues.

This clone has a handful of counts. This chain's CDR3 is CASSLRTALNTEAFF. The CDR3 coding sequence is TGTGCCAGCAGTTTAAGGACAGCGTTGAACACTGAAGCTTTCTTT. V gene TRBV28 combines with J gene TRBJ1-1, with TRBD1 as a possible D gene (6 bases). The CDR3 has 15 amino acids. V was pared by 2 bases and J by 0 bases, with 10 bases between. CDR1 MDHEN and CDR2 SYDVKM come from the germline V gene. The entire variable domain, with the rest obtained from reference TRBV28 and TRBJ1-1, is as follows: DVKVTQSSRYLVKRTGEKVFLECVQDMDHENMFWYRQDPGLGLRLIYFSYDVKMKEKGDIPEGYSVSREKKERFSLILESASTNQTSMYLCASSLRTALNTEAFFGQGTRLTVV.

This clone was counted a single time. The rearrangement joins TRBV27 to TRBJ1-5; possible D gene TRBD1, 5 bases. The CDR3 totals 12 residues. The V end was cut by 0 bases, the J end by 9 bases, with 6 bases between. CDR1 is MNHEY, CDR2 SMNVEV, per germline (reference sequence). In DNA form, the CDR3 reads TGTGCCAGCAGTTTATCGGGGGGGCCCCAGCATTTT. Encoded protein: CASSLSGGPQHF.

The chain has TRBV7-9 and TRBJ2-3; the D gene is possibly TRBD2 (5 bases). The CDR3 has 15 residues. Germline V lookup: CDR1 SEHNR, CDR2 FQNEAQ (reference sequence). V lost 6 bases, J lost 2 bases, and 15 bases lay in between. CDR3 bases: TGTGCCAGCAGACGTATCGGGAACCCCACAGATACGCAGTATTTT. It codes for CASRRIGNPTDTQYF.

The chain couples TRBV6-6 to TRBJ1-5, with 10 positions matching TRBD1. In germline, CDR1 is MNHNY, CDR2 SVGAGI (reference sequence). Trimming took 8 bases from V and 4 from J; bases not matched to a gene: 8. The CDR3 extends over 15 amino acids. The CDR3, as DNA: TGTGCCAGCCTAATCGGACAGGGGGATAATCAGCCCCAGCATTTT. Translated, it gives CASLIGQGDNQPQHF.

V is TRBV4-2 and J is TRBJ2-2; 7 bases are shared with TRBD1. CDR3 size: 15 residues. V trimming: 5 bases; J trimming: 0 bases; junction bases outside the gene matches: 3. In germline, CDR1 is LGHNA, CDR2 YNFKEQ. The CDR3 loop reads CASSAGGSNTGELFF. The CDR3 nucleotides are TGTGCCAGCAGCGCAGGGGGATCGAACACCGGGGAGCTGTTTTTT.

The genes are TRBV4-1 and TRBJ2-7, with TRBD1 matching 7 bases. V gave up 0 bases and J gave up 10 bases; unmatched junction bases: 6. The CDR3 extends over 13 amino acids. Germline V gene lookup returns CDR1 MGHRA and CDR2 YSYEKL. The CDR3 DNA sequence: TGCGCCAGCAGCCAAGAAAGACAGGGTAAACAGTACTTC. Protein: CASSQERQGKQYF.

The V gene is TRBV4-3, the J gene TRBJ1-2; 9 bases match TRBD1. CDR3 length: 13 residues. Germline CDR1 reads LGHNA; CDR2 reads YSLEER. The junction had 6 bases not matched to a gene; V was cut back by 5 bases and J by 8 bases. CDR3 sequence: CASSVQGALGYTF. As DNA, the CDR3 is TGCGCCAGCAGCGTACAGGGGGCGCTGGGCTACACCTTC.

This clone was observed a handful of times. This sequence joins TRBV30 and TRBJ1-1; 12 nucleotides align to TRBD1. The length of the CDR3 is 14 residues. CDR1 and CDR2 (germline): GTSNPN, SVGIG (reference sequence). The V gene end was trimmed by 5 bases and the J gene end by 8 bases; junction bases not matched to a gene: 9. In DNA form, the CDR3 reads TGTGCCTGGGGCTGGGGGGGACAGGGGGCCGAAGCTTTCTTT. As protein: CAWGWGGQGAEAFF. The complete variable domain, with remaining parts taken from reference TRBV30 and TRBJ1-1, reads SQTIHQWPATLVQPVGSPLSLECTVEGTSNPNLYWYRQAAGRGLQLLFYSVGIGQISSEVPQNLSASRPQDRQFILSSKKLLLSDSGFYLCAWGWGGQGAEAFFGQGTRLTVV.

V gene TRBV16 combines with J gene TRBJ2-3; D gene ambiguous. Germline V gives CDR1 KGHSY, CDR2 FQNENV. Trimming removed 0 bases from V and 3 bases from J, with 4 bases in between. The CDR3 extends over 13 amino acids. As DNA, the CDR3 is TGTGCCAGCAGCCAATCCGTAACAGATACGCAGTATTTT. Translated: CASSQSVTDTQYF.

The chain carries TRBV12-5 and TRBJ2-5; D remains unclear. The germline V and J ends were trimmed by 3 bases and 5 bases, with 4 bases remaining between them. Germline V gene data show CDR1 as LGHNT and CDR2 as FRNRAP. The CDR3 covers 11 residues. This chain's CDR3 is CASGLSETQYF. The CDR3, as DNA: TGTGCTAGTGGTTTAAGTGAGACCCAGTACTTC.